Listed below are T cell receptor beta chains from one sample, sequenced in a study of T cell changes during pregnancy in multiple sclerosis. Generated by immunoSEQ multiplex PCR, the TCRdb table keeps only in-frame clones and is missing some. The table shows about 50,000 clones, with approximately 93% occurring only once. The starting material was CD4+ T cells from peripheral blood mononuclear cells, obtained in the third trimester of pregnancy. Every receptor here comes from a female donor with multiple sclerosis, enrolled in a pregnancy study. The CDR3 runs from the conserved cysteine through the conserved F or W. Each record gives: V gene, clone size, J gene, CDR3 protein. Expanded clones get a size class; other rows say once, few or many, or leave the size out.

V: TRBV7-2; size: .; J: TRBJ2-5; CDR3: CASSLVSGGETQYF
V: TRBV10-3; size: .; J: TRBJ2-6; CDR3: CAISLTGSGANVLTF
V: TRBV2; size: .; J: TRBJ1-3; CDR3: CASSEVGQGANTIYF
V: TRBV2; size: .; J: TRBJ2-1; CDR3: CASRRDRNNEQFF
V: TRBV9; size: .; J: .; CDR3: CASSVGQWHEQYF
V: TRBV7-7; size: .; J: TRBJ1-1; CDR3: CASSLDRGSEAFF
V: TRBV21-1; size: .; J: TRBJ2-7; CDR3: CASVPEVSYEQYF
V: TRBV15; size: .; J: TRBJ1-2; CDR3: CATSRTGIPNYGYTF
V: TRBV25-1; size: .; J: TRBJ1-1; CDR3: CASSESAGKVAEAFF
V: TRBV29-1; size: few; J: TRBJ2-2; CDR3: CSAGGTGELFF
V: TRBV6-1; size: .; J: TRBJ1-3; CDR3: CASSEREGRRSGNTIYF
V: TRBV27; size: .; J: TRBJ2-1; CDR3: CASRLKLAGAVNEQFF
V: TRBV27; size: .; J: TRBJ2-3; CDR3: CASSFSGGQYF
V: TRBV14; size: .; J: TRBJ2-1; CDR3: CASSQLLAGRPIMDEQFF
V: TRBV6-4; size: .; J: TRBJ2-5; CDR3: CASSAVQGETQYF
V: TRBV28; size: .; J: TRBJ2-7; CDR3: CASSLGLAGTYEQYF
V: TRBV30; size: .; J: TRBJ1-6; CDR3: CAWSVGGSGNSPLHF
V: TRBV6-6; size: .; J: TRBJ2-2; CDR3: CASRLGGNAGELFF
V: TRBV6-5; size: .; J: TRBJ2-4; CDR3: CASSRSPDGIQYF
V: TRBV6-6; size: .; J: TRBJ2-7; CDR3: CASSGTGQHYEQYF
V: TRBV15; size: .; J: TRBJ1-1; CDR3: CATSSYSMNTEAFF
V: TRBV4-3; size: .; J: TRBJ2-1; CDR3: CASSQVFSRGGSSYNEQFF
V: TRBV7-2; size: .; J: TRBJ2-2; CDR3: CASSQAPGLATNTGELFF
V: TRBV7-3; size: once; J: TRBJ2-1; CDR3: CASSSSVVNEQFF
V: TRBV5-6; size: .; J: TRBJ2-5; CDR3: CASSLAAGTSDGETQYF
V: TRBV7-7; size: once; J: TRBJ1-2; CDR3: CASSPLNLTGGGGVGYTF
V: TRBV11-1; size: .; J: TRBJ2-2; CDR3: CASSPYTGELFF
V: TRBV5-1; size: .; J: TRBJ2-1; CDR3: CASSRLIGREGYNEQFF
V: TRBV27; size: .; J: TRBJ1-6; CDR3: CASSPTGYNSPLHF
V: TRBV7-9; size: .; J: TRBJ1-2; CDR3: CASSLAGGAGGYTF
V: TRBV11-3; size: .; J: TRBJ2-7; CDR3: CASSGPGAGGTYEQYF
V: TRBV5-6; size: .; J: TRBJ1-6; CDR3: CASSLLRSTNNSPLHF
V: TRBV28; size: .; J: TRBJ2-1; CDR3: CASSLNPPGLAGNEQFF
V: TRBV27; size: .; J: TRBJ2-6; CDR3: CASSLSPMYLTGSGANVLTF
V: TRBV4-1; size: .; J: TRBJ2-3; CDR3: CASSQWTSGTDTQYF
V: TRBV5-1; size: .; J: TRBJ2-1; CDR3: CASSSGGSRNEQFF
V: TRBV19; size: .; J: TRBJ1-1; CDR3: CASMGGSGGNTEAFF
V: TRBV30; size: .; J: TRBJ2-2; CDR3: CAWSASGRGGELFF
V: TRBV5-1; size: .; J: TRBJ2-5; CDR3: CASSLGLLGETQYF